This record concerns one T cell receptor beta chain sequence. Profiled with immunoSEQ multiplex PCR; TCRdb holds only in-frame clones, not every one. Of around 68,000 clones listed, roughly nine tenths are singletons. This sample is part of a study of blood T cell repertoires in COVID-19. The CDR3 is 15 amino acids. Germline CDR1 reads PRHDT; CDR2 reads FYEKMQ (reference sequence). Trimming took 5 bases from V and 3 from J; bases not matched to a gene: 6. The chain employs TRBV13 and TRBJ1-2, with 10 nucleotides matching TRBD1. The source material was peripheral blood. This sequence originates from a man aged 50-59 years with active COVID-19. The CDR3 DNA sequence: TGTGCCAGCAGCCAAGACAGGGGGCGGTACTATGGCTACACCTTC. As protein: CASSQDRGRYYGYTF.